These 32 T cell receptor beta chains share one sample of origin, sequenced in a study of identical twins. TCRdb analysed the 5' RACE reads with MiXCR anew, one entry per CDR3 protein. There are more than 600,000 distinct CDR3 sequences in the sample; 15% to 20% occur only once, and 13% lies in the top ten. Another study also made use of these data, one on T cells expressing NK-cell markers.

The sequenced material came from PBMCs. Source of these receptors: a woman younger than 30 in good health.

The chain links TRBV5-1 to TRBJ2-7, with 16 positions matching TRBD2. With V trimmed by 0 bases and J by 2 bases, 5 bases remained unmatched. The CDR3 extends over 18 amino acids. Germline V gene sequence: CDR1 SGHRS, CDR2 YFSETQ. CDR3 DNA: TGCGCCAGCAGCTTGGGGGGACTAGCGGGAGGGCTCACCTACGAGCAGTACTTC. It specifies CASSLGGLAGGLTYEQYF.

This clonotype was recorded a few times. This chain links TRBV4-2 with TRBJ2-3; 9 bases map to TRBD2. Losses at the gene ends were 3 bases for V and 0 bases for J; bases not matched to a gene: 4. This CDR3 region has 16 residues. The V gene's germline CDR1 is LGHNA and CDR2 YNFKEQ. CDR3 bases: TGTGCCAGCAGCCATCATCTAGCGGGAAGCACAGATACGCAGTATTTT. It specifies CASSHHLAGSTDTQYF.

The DNA of the CDR3 is TGCAGTGCTGGTTACGCCAGAATTACCTCCTACGAGCAGTACTTC. This translates into CSAGYARITSYEQYF. This chain uses TRBV20-1 with TRBJ2-7; D not resolved. Trimming cost V 5 bases and J 0 bases, with 17 bases left between them. In germline, CDR1 is DFQATT, CDR2 SNEGSKA (reference sequence). The length of the CDR3 is 15 residues.

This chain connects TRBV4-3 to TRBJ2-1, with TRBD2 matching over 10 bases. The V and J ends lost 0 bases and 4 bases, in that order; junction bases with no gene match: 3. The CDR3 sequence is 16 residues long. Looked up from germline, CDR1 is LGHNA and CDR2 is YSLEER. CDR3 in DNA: TGCGCCAGCAGCCAAGAGACTAGCGGGTTTTACAATGAGCAGTTCTTC. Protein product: CASSQETSGFYNEQFF.

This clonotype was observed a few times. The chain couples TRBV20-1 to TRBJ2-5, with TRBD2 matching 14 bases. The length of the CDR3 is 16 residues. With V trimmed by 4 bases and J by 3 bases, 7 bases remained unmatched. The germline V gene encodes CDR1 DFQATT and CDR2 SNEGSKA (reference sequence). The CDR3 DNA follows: TGCAGTGCTAAAGGACTAGCGGGGGGTCTCGAAGAGACCCAGTACTTC. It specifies CSAKGLAGGLEETQYF.

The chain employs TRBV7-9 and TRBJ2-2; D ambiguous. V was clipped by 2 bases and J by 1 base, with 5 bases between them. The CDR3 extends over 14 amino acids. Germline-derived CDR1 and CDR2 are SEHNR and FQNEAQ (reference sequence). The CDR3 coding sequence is TGTGCCAGCAGCTTAACACAGAACACCGGGGAGCTGTTTTTT. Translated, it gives CASSLTQNTGELFF. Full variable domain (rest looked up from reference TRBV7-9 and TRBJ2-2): DTGVSQNPRHKITKRGQNVTFRCDPISEHNRLYWYRQTLGQGPEFLTYFQNEAQLEKSRLLSDRFSAERPKGSFSTLEIQRTEQGDSAMYLCASSLTQNTGELFFGEGSRLTVL.

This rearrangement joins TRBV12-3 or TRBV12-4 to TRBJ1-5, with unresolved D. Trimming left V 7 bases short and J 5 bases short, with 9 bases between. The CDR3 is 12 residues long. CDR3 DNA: TGTGCCAGCAAGTATGGCGATCAGCCCCAGCATTTT. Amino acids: CASKYGDQPQHF.

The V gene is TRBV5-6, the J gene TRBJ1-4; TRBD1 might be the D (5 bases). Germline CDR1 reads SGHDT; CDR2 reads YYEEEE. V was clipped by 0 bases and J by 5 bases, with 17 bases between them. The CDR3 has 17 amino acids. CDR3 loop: CASSLGVMGTVNEKLFF. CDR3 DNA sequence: TGTGCCAGCAGCTTGGGTGTAATGGGGACGGTGAATGAAAAACTGTTTTTT.

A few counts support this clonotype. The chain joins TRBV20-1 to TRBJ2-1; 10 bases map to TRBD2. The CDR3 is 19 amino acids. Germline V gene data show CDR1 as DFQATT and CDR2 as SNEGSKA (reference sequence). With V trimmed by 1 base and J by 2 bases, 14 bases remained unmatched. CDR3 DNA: TGCAGTGCTAGAGGGATCAGGTTCTACGGGACTAGCGCCTACAATGAGCAGTTCTTC. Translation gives CSARGIRFYGTSAYNEQFF.

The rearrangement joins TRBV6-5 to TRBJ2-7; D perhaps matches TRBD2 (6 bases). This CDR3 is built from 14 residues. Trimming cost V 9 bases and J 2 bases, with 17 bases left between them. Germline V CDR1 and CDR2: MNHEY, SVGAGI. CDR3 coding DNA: TGTGCCAGTCAGGGACTCCTTGGGACCTACGAGCAGTACTTC. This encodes CASQGLLGTYEQYF.

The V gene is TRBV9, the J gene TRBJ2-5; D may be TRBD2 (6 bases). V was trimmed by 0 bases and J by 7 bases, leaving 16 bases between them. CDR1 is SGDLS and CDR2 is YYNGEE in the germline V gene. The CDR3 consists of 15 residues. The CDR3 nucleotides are TGTGCCAGCAGCGTAGAGGGATCGGTGGGGGGGACCCAGTACTTC. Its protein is CASSVEGSVGGTQYF.

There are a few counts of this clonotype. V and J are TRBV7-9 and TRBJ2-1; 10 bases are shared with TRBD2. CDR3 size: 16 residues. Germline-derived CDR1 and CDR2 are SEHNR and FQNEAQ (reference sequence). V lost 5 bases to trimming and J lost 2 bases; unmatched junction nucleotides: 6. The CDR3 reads CASSPGTSETYNEQFF. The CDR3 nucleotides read TGTGCCAGCAGCCCCGGGACTAGCGAAACCTACAATGAGCAGTTCTTC.

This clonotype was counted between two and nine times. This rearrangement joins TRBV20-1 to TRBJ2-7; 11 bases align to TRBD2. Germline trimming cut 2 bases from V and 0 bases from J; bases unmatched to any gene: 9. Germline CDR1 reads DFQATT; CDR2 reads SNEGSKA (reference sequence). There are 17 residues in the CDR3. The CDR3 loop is CSARSSSGGLNSYEQYF. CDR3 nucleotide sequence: TGCAGTGCTAGATCCTCTAGCGGGGGGCTGAACTCCTACGAGCAGTACTTC.

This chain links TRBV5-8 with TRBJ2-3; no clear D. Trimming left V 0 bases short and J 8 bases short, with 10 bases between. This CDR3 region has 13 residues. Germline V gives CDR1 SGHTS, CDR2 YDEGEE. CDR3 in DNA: TGTGCCAGCAGCTTGGCCACGGCTGTTACGCAGTATTTT. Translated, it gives CASSLATAVTQYF.

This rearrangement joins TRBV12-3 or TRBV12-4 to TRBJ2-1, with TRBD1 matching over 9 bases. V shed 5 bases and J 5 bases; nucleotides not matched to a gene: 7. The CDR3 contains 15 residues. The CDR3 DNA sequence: TGTGCCAGCAGTCGCCGGGACAGGGTCCACAATGAGCAGTTCTTC. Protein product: CASSRRDRVHNEQFF.

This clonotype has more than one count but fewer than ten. The CDR3 region is CSASGTGRQYF. The CDR3 bases are TGCAGTGCTAGTGGGACAGGAAGGCAGTACTTC. The chain joins TRBV20-1 to TRBJ2-7; 8 nucleotides agree with TRBD1. CDR3 length equals 11 residues. Trimming cost V 3 bases and J 9 bases; bases outside gene matches: 4. Germline CDR1 is DFQATT and CDR2 is SNEGSKA (reference sequence).

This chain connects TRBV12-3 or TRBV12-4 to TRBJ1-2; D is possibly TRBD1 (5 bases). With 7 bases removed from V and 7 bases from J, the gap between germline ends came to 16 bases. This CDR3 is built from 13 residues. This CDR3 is CASNPDSGFGYTF. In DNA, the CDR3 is TGTGCCAGCAACCCCGACAGTGGATTTGGCTACACCTTC.

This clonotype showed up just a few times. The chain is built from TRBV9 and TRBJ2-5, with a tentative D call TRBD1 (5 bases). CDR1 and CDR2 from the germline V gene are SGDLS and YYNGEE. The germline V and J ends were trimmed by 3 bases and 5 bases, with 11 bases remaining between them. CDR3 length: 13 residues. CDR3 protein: CASSEGILETQYF. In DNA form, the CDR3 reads TGTGCCAGCAGCGAGGGGATTCTTGAGACCCAGTACTTC.

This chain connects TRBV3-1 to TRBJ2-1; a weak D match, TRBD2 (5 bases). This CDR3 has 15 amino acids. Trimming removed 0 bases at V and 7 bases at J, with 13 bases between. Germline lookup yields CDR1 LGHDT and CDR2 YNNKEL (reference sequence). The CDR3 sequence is CASSQDSLRVNEQFF. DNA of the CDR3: TGTGCCAGCAGCCAAGATAGTCTGCGGGTTAATGAGCAGTTCTTC.

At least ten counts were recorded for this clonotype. The chain's CDR3 is CASSQEGGTQYF. The CDR3 region has the DNA TGCGCCAGCAGCCAAGAAGGTGGGACCCAGTACTTC. This chain connects TRBV4-3 to TRBJ2-5, with D uncertain. The germline V and J ends were trimmed by 0 bases and 7 bases, with 6 bases remaining between them. CDR3 length: 12 residues. Germline assignment: CDR1 LGHNA and CDR2 YSLEER.

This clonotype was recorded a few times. The CDR3 DNA reads as TGTGCCAGCAGCCGTCTAGCGGGAGGGCCTGAGCAGTTCTTC. Its protein is CASSRLAGGPEQFF. The chain is built from TRBV5-6 and TRBJ2-1, with 12 nucleotides matching TRBD2. This CDR3 has 14 residues. V gave up 4 bases and J gave up 9 bases; unmatched junction bases: 5. CDR1 is SGHDT and CDR2 is YYEEEE in the germline V gene.

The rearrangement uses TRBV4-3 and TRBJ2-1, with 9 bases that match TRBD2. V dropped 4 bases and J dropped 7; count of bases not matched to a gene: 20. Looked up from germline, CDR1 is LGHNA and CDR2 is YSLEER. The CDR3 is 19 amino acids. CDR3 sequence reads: CASSLKLSLGREGHNEQFF. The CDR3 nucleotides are TGCGCCAGCAGCCTCAAACTCTCATTGGGGCGGGAGGGCCATAATGAGCAGTTCTTC.

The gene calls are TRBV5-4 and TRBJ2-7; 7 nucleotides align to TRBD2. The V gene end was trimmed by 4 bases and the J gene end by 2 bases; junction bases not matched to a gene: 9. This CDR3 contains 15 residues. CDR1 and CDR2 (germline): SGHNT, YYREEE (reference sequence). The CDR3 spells CASSNTGGRTYEQYF. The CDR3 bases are TGTGCCAGCAGCAATACGGGAGGTCGGACCTACGAGCAGTACTTC.

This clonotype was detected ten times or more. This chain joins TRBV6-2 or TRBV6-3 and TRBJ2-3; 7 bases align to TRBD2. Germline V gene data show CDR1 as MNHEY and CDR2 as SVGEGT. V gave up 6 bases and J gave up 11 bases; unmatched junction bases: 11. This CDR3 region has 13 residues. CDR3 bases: TGTGCCAGCAGGAGGGAGGGCGGGGGAGAGCAGTATTTT. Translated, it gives CASRREGGGEQYF.

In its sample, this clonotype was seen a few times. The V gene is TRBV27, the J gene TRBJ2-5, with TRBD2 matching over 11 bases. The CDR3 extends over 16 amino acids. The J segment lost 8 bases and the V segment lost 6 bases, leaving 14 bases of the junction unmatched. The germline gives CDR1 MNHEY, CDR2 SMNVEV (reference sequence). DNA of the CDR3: TGTGCCAGCAGCCCAAAGACTAGCGGGATCGCGGGAACCCAGTACTTC. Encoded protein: CASSPKTSGIAGTQYF.

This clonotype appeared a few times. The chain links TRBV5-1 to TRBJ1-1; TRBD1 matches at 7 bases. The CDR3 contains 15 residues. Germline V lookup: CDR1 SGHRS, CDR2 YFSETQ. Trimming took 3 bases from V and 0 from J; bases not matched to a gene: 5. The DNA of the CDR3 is TGCGCCAGCAGCTGGGACAGACTATTGAACACTGAAGCTTTCTTT. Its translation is CASSWDRLLNTEAFF.

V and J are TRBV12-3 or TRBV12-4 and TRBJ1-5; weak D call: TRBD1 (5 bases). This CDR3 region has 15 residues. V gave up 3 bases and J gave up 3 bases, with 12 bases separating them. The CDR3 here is CASSFGAGDNQPQHF. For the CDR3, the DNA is TGTGCCAGCAGTTTCGGGGCAGGCGACAATCAGCCCCAGCATTTT.

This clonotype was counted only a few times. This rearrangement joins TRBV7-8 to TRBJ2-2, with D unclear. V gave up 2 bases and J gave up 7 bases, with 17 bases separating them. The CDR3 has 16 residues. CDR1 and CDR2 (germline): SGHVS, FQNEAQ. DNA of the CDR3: TGTGCCAGCAGCTTACAGGCCAGCCCCGCAAACGGGGAGCTGTTTTTT. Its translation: CASSLQASPANGELFF.

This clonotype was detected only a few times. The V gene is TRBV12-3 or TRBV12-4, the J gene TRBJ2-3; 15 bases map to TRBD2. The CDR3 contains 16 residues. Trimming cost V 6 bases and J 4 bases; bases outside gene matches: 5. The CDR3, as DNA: TGTGCCAGCAGCGATAGGACTAGCGGGAGGGCAGATACGCAGTATTTT. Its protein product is CASSDRTSGRADTQYF.

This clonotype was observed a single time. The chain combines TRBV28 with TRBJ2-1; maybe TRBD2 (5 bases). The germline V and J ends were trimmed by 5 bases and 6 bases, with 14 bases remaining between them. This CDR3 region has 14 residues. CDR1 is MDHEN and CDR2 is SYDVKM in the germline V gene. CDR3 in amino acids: CASSPPGVSNEQFF. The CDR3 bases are TGTGCCAGCAGTCCTCCCGGGGTGAGCAATGAGCAGTTCTTC.

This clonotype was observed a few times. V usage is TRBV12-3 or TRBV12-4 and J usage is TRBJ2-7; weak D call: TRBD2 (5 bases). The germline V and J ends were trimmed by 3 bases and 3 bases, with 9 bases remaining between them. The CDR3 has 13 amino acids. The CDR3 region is CASSFRGGYEQYF. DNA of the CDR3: TGTGCCAGCAGTTTCCGGGGTGGCTACGAGCAGTACTTC.

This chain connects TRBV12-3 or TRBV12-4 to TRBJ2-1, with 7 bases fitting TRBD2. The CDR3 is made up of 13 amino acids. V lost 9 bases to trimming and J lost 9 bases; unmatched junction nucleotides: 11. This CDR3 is CASSAGMTGEQFF. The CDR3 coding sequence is TGTGCCAGTTCAGCGGGGATGACTGGTGAGCAGTTCTTC.